The entry below gives a single T cell receptor (beta chain) sequence along with its context. Its cognate antigen has yet to be identified. No base quality values were provided; no much bigger clone lies one nucleotide off. The source of the sample is a study of T cell changes during pregnancy in multiple sclerosis (dated by TCRdb to about 2019). With respect to the entire study: The study examined how the T cell repertoire changed over the course of pregnancy in women with multiple sclerosis.

Library generation was performed with the immunoSEQ multiplex PCR assay. Here the immuneACCESS table is served through TCRdb, limited to in-frame sequences with V and J called. Missing clones are a known gap in these copies; in checked studies unresolved V genes cover under half, and the rest lacks a known reason. The sample records more than 55,000 clones, about 94% of which are singletons. The ten largest clones represent approximately 1.6% of the sample. The sample was peripheral blood, taken in the first trimester of pregnancy. This receptor was identified in a female donor in good health, enrolled as a control in a pregnancy study.

The CDR3 protein is CASSMLQGRNEQYF. In nucleotide form, the sequence is TGTGCCAGCAGTATGCTACAGGGTAGGAACGAGCAGTACTTC. The chain links TRBV14 with TRBJ2-7; the D region possibly corresponds to TRBD1 (6 bases align). The CDR3 numbers 14 residues from cysteine through phenylalanine. CDR3 DNA is the only sequence kept; it has 42 bases, read in frame from the first base. The germline V gene gives CDR1 as SGHDN and CDR2 as FVKESK. V gives up 6 bases and J gives up 5 bases, and the segment between their germline ends measures 17 bases.